The present TCR beta chain was sequenced within a study of vaccination and CD4 T cells after COVID-19. This sample's treatment: roughly 10-day PBMC culture with coronavirus spike peptide pools or control peptides (ViraFEST assay). Sequenced with the Oncomine TCR Beta short-read assay was DNA taken from cultured CD4+ T cells. MiXCR, applied by TCRdb to the PCR reads, yields one record per CDR3 protein. Of almost 20,000 distinct CDR3 sequences in the sample, approximately 45% are singletons; the top ten hold under 5%. On this clonotype: Its antigen is as yet unknown.

Sample: CD4+ T cells from blood, cultured in vitro, taken before SARS-CoV-2 vaccination. This TCR was recovered from a human donor who had recovered from COVID-19.

The CDR3 reads CASRGAVGGVYGYTF. CDR3 DNA: TGTGCCAGCAGGGGGGCAGTCGGCGGGGTCTATGGCTACACCTTC. V usage is TRBV6-1 and J usage is TRBJ1-2; TRBD1 might be the D (6 bases). V shed 6 bases and J shed 4 bases, with 18 bases lying between them. From germline, CDR1 is MNHNS and CDR2 SASEGT. The CDR3 loop spans 15 amino acids.